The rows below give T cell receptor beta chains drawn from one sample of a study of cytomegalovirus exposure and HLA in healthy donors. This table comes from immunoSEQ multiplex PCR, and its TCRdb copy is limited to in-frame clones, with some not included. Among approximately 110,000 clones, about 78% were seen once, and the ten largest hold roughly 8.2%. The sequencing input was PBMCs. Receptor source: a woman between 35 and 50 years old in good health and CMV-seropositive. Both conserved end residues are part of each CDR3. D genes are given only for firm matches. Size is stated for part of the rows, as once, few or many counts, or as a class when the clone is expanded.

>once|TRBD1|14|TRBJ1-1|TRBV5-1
CASSLEDRGTEAFF
TGCGCCAGCAGCTTGGAGGACAGGGGCACTGAAGCTTTCTTT
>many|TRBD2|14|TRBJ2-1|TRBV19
CASRASGGLQEQFF
TGTGCCAGTAGGGCTAGCGGGGGGCTCCAAGAGCAGTTCTTC
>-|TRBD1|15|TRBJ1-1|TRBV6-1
CASSPGGAGNTEAFF
TGTGCCAGCAGTCCAGGGGGCGCGGGGAACACTGAAGCTTTCTTT
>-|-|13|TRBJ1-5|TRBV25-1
CASSAVNNQPQHF
TGTGCCAGCAGTGCAGTAAACAATCAGCCCCAGCATTTT
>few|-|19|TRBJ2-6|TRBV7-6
CASSLGRWGLQDGANVLTF
TGTGCCAGCAGCTTGGGTCGGTGGGGACTGCAAGATGGGGCCAACGTCCTGACTTTC
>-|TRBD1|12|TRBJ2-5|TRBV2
CATGQGAETQYF
TGTGCCACGGGGCAGGGGGCTGAGACCCAGTACTTC
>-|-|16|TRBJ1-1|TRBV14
CASNDVGGQVNTEAFF
TGTGCCAGCAATGACGTCGGGGGTCAGGTGAACACTGAAGCTTTCTTT
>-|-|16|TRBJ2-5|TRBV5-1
CASSWGRGSYQETQYF
TGCGCCAGCAGCTGGGGTCGAGGGTCGTACCAAGAGACCCAGTACTTC
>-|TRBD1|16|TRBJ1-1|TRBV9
CASSAGQGDMNTEAFF
TGTGCCAGCAGCGCGGGACAGGGAGATATGAACACTGAAGCTTTCTTT
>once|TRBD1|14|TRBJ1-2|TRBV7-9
CASSSGLTGVGYTF
TGTGCCAGCAGCTCCGGTCTGACAGGGGTTGGCTACACCTTC
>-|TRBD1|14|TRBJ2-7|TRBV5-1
CASSLGRGPDEQYF
TGCGCCAGCAGTCTAGGCAGGGGGCCCGACGAGCAGTACTTC
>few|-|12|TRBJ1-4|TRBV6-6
CASRSQGEKLFF
TGTGCCAGCAGAAGTCAGGGGGAAAAACTGTTTTTT
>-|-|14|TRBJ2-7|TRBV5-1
CASSLAQEGYEQYF
TGCGCCAGCAGCTTGGCACAGGAGGGCTACGAGCAGTACTTC
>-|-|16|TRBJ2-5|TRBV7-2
CASSVVPGLREETQYF
TGTGCCAGCAGCGTAGTACCGGGACTGAGGGAGGAGACCCAGTACTTC
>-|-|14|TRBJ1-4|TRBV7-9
CASSPGQSNEKLFF
TGTGCCAGCAGCCCCGGACAGTCTAATGAAAAACTGTTTTTT
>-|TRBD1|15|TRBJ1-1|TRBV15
CATSRDRGMNTEAFF
TGTGCCACCAGCAGAGACAGGGGGATGAACACTGAAGCTTTCTTT
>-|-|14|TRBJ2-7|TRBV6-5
CASSYSEGFGEQYF
TGTGCCAGCAGTTACTCGGAGGGCTTCGGCGAGCAGTACTTC
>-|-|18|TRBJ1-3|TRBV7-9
CASSPWGAVGLSGNTIYF
TGTGCCAGCAGCCCCTGGGGAGCCGTCGGCCTCTCTGGAAACACCATATATTTT
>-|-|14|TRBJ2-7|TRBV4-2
CASSQGGGPHEQYF
TGTGCCAGCAGCCAAGGGGGGGGGCCACACGAGCAGTACTTC
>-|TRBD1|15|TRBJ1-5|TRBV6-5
CASSPGQISNQPQHF
TGTGCCAGCAGCCCGGGACAGATTAGCAATCAGCCCCAGCATTTT
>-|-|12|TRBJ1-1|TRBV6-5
CASGEGHTEAFF
TGTGCCAGCGGGGAGGGGCACACTGAAGCTTTCTTT
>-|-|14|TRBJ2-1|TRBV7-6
CASSSGPGPDEQFF
TGTGCCAGCAGCTCAGGGCCGGGCCCCGATGAGCAGTTCTTC
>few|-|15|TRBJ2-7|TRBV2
CATEESSEGLYEQYF
TGTGCCACCGAGGAAAGCTCGGAAGGTCTTTACGAGCAGTACTTC
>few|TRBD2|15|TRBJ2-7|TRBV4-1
CASSQYSGGSYEQYF
TGCGCCAGCAGCCAATATAGCGGGGGGTCCTACGAGCAGTACTTC
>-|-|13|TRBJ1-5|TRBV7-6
CASSSGPDRPQHF
TGTGCCAGCAGCTCAGGGCCCGACCGGCCCCAGCATTTT
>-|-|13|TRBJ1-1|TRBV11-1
CASSSQLNTEAFF
TGTGCCAGCAGCTCTCAGTTGAACACTGAAGCTTTCTTT
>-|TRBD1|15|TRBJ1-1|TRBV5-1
CASRQGRTGGTEAFF
TGCGCCAGCAGACAAGGACGGACAGGGGGCACTGAAGCTTTCTTT
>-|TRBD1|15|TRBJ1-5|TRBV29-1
CSVSMGQHSNQPQHF
TGCAGCGTTTCTATGGGACAGCATAGCAATCAGCCCCAGCATTTT
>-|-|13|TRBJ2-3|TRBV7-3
CASSRSGGDTQYF
TGTGCCAGCAGCAGATCCGGCGGGGATACGCAGTATTTT
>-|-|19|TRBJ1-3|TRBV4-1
CASSQVYPGRGNSGNTIYF
TGCGCCAGCAGCCAAGTCTATCCGGGCCGAGGGAACTCTGGAAACACCATATATTTT
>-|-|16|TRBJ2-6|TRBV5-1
CASSLREVSGANVLTF
TGCGCCAGCAGCTTGAGGGAGGTCTCTGGGGCCAACGTCCTGACTTTC
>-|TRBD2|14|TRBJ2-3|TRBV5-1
CASNVAGLSDTQYF
TGCGCCAGCAACGTAGCGGGGCTCAGCGATACGCAGTATTTT
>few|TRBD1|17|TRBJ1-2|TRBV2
CASSETSRDRGQVGYTF
TGTGCCAGCAGTGAAACCTCTAGGGACAGGGGGCAGGTGGGCTACACCTTC
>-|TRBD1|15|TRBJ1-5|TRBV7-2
CASSLGTGLNQPQHF
TGTGCCAGCAGCCTGGGGACAGGGCTGAATCAGCCCCAGCATTTT
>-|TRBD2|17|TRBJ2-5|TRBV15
CATSRAPLAGGRETQYF
TGTGCCACCAGCAGAGCCCCACTAGCGGGGGGGCGGGAGACCCAGTACTTC
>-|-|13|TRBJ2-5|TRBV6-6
CASRGGGSETQYF
TGTGCCAGCAGGGGTGGAGGGTCGGAGACCCAGTACTTC
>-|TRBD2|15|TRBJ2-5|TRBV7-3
CASSLGGERGETQYF
TGTGCCAGCAGCTTAGGAGGAGAGCGGGGGGAGACCCAGTACTTC
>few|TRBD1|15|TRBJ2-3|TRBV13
CATSGEQGLTDTQYF
TGTGCCACCTCCGGAGAACAGGGGCTCACAGATACGCAGTATTTT
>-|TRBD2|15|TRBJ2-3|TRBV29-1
CSVIELAGRTDTQYF
TGCAGCGTTATAGAATTAGCGGGGCGCACAGATACGCAGTATTTT